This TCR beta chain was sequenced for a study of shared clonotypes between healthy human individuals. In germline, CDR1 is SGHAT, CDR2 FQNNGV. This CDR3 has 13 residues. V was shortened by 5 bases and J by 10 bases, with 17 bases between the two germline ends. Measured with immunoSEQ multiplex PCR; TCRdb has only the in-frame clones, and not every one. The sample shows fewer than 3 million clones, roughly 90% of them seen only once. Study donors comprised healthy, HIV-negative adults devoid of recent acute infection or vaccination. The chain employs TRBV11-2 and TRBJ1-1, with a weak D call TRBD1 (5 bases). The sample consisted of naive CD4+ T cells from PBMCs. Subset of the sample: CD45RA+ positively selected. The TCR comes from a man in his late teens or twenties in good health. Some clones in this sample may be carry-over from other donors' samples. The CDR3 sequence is CASSPSWGIGAFF. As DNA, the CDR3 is TGTGCCAGCAGCCCCAGTTGGGGGATTGGAGCTTTCTTT. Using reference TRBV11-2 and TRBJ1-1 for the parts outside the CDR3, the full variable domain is EAGVAQSPRYKIIEKRQSVAFWCNPISGHATLYWYQQILGQGPKLLIQFQNNGVVDDSQLPKDRFSAERLKGVDSTLKIQPAKLEDSAVYLCASSPSWGIGAFFGQGTRLTVV.